This is a list of T cell receptor beta chains from one sample in a study of cytomegalovirus exposure and HLA in healthy donors. Only in-frame clones appear in the TCRdb table, and some are missing; sequencing was by immunoSEQ multiplex PCR. The table lists 150,000 to 200,000 clones, around 81% of them singletons. The source material was PBMCs. The source of these receptors is a woman younger than 45 in good health and CMV-seronegative. The CDR3 runs from the conserved cysteine through the conserved F or W. Fields, in order: J gene, D gene, V gene, clone size, CDR3 protein, CDR3 DNA. D genes are given only for firm matches. Rows give clone size only sometimes, using once, few, many, or a class for an expanded clone.

TRBJ1-4,TRBD1,TRBV27,.,CASSLWGTGSEKLFF,TGTGCCAGCAGTTTATGGGGGACAGGGTCTGAAAAACTGTTTTTT
TRBJ2-1,TRBD2,TRBV7-7,.,CASSFDLAGGNEQFF,TGTGCCAGCAGCTTTGATCTAGCGGGGGGCAATGAGCAGTTCTTC
TRBJ2-1,.,TRBV7-6,.,CASSLQGEAYNEQFF,TGTGCCAGCAGCCTTCAGGGGGAGGCCTACAATGAGCAGTTCTTC
TRBJ2-5,.,TRBV6-6,.,CASSYRDSQETQYF,TGTGCCAGCAGTTACCGAGACAGTCAAGAGACCCAGTACTTC
TRBJ2-7,.,TRBV11-2,.,CASSQPPGGHHEQYF,TGTGCCAGCAGCCAACCCCCGGGGGGCCATCACGAGCAGTACTTC
TRBJ2-3,.,TRBV27,.,CASSLRLISTDTQYF,TGTGCCAGCAGTTTACGACTGATTAGCACAGATACGCAGTATTTT
TRBJ2-5,.,TRBV6-1,.,CASSARQETQYF,TGTGCCAGCAGTGCCCGCCAAGAGACCCAGTACTTC
TRBJ2-5,TRBD2,TRBV6-5,.,CASSLAGGRETQYF,TGTGCCAGCAGCCTAGCGGGGGGACGAGAGACCCAGTACTTC
TRBJ2-1,.,TRBV7-9,.,CASSLPLEDEQFF,TGTGCCAGCAGCTTACCGTTGGAGGATGAGCAGTTCTTC
TRBJ1-6,.,TRBV7-2,.,CASSRRGSYNSPLHF,TGTGCCAGCAGCCGAAGGGGGTCCTATAATTCACCCCTCCACTTT
TRBJ1-4,.,TRBV28,.,CASETGWGNEKLFF,TGTGCCAGCGAAACAGGGTGGGGTAATGAAAAACTGTTTTTT
TRBJ1-4,.,TRBV30,.,CAWIQGNEKLFF,TGTGCCTGGATACAGGGTAATGAAAAACTGTTTTTT
TRBJ2-3,TRBD1,TRBV29-1,.,CSVGGTGVVYTQYF,TGCAGCGTTGGAGGGACAGGGGTTGTGTATACGCAGTATTTT
TRBJ2-1,TRBD2,TRBV27,.,CASSGLAGGPDEQFF,TGTGCCAGCAGTGGGCTAGCGGGGGGGCCCGATGAGCAGTTCTTC
TRBJ2-7,TRBD1,TRBV28,few,CASSLADRGRQYF,TGTGCCAGCAGTTTGGCAGACAGGGGACGACAGTACTTC
TRBJ1-2,.,TRBV4-1,.,CASSQGPGALNAGGYTF,TGCGCCAGCAGCCAAGGGCCGGGAGCTCTCAACGCGGGTGGCTACACCTTC
TRBJ1-5,.,TRBV19,.,CASSNRDNQPQHF,TGTGCCAGTAGTAACAGGGATAATCAGCCCCAGCATTTT
TRBJ2-7,.,TRBV28,.,CASSHNPRSGDNGDYEQYF,TGTGCCAGCAGCCACAATCCACGTTCCGGGGACAACGGAGATTACGAGCAGTACTTC
TRBJ1-2,.,TRBV29-1,.,CSVESSLNYGYTF,TGCAGCGTTGAGAGTTCCCTTAACTATGGCTACACCTTC
TRBJ2-1,TRBD2,TRBV5-1,.,CASSTAGLAGDGTYNEQFF,TGCGCCAGCAGCACAGCCGGACTAGCGGGAGATGGGACCTACAATGAGCAGTTCTTC
TRBJ2-7,.,TRBV11-2,.,CASRTGAWRDEQYF,TGTGCCAGCCGTACCGGGGCCTGGAGGGACGAGCAGTACTTC
TRBJ2-1,.,TRBV19,.,CASSTTANNEQFF,TGTGCCAGTAGTACGACAGCTAACAATGAGCAGTTCTTC
TRBJ1-1,.,TRBV27,.,CASSADGVTEAFF,TGTGCCAGCAGTGCCGACGGAGTCACTGAAGCTTTCTTT
TRBJ1-2,.,TRBV16,.,CASSQWGDNGYTF,TGTGCCAGCAGCCAATGGGGAGACAATGGCTACACCTTC
TRBJ2-1,.,TRBV28,once,CASSLGRSYYNEQFF,TGTGCCAGCAGTTTGGGCCGGTCGTATTACAATGAGCAGTTCTTC
TRBJ2-4,TRBD2,TRBV5-1,.,CASSSSGSSNIQYF,TGCGCCAGCAGCTCTAGCGGGAGCTCCAACATTCAGTACTTC